The 10 T cell receptor beta chains reported below all come from one sample, sequenced in a study of beta chain features in type 1 diabetes. As every portion of the isolated RNA was reverse transcribed, the sequencing read expressed TCRB transcripts. Clones were sequenced by immunoSEQ multiplex PCR, and TCRdb holds only the in-frame ones, with some missing. The sample includes roughly 500,000 clones, 30% seen only once; the top ten take 0.05% to 0.065%. Sequenced sample: naive CD4+ T cells from blood. The receptors shown here come from a man aged 18 to 29 in good health.

This clone showed up just once. The chain combines TRBV30 with TRBJ2-3; 11 bases fit TRBD1. The CDR3 has 15 residues. V dropped 1 base and J dropped 5; count of bases not matched to a gene: 5. The germline V gene has CDR1 GTSNPN and CDR2 SVGIG (reference sequence). CDR3 DNA: TGTGCCTGGAGTGAGACCGGGACAGGGGGAGATACGCAGTATTTT. Residues: CAWSETGTGGDTQYF.

This chain links TRBV7-2 with TRBJ2-3, with no clear D. The germline V gene has CDR1 SGHTA and CDR2 FQGNSA. V gave up 1 base and J gave up 6 bases, with 14 bases separating them. The CDR3 runs to 15 residues. The DNA for the CDR3 is TGTGCCAGCAGCTTAGACCCCGGCACCCGGGATACGCAGTATTTT. Protein product: CASSLDPGTRDTQYF.

The rearrangement links TRBV5-6 to TRBJ2-1; TRBD1 matches at 8 bases. Per the germline V gene, CDR1 is SGHDT and CDR2 is YYEEEE. The CDR3 extends over 14 amino acids. V lost 4 bases and J lost 2; bases outside the gene matches: 2. The CDR3 is CASSRTGPYNEQFF. CDR3 nucleotides: TGTGCCAGCAGCCGGACAGGGCCCTACAATGAGCAGTTCTTC.

The chain has TRBV10-3 and TRBJ2-4; TRBD2 is a possible D gene (6 bases). This CDR3 has 17 residues. CDR1 is ENHRY and CDR2 is SYGVKD in the germline V gene. V lost 0 bases and J 2 bases, leaving 14 bases between the germline ends. The CDR3 region has the DNA TGTGCCATCAGTGAGTCCAGTCCGGAGGGGACCAAAAACATTCAGTACTTC. Translating it yields CAISESSPEGTKNIQYF.

This clone was counted a few times. This rearrangement joins TRBV4-2 to TRBJ2-7; possibly TRBD2 for D (6 bases). Germline V gene sequence: CDR1 LGHNA, CDR2 YNFKEQ. V was cut by 1 base and J by 1 base, with 11 bases left in between. This CDR3 has 15 residues. For the CDR3, the DNA is TGTGCCAGCAGCCAAGGCCGGGAGCTTTCCTACGAGCAGTACTTC. It yields the protein CASSQGRELSYEQYF.

CDR3 nucleotides: TGCGCCAGCACCTTGGACGCGAACACCGGGGAGCTGTTTTTT. Encoded protein: CASTLDANTGELFF. This chain joins TRBV4-3 and TRBJ2-2; D not certain. The CDR3 runs to 14 residues. From germline, CDR1 is LGHNA and CDR2 YSLEER. V lost 7 bases, J lost 0 bases, and 9 bases lay in between.

V usage is TRBV29-1 and J usage is TRBJ2-3, with TRBD1 as a possible D gene (6 bases). Per the germline V gene, CDR1 is SQVTM and CDR2 is ANQGSEA. CDR3 size: 13 residues. Trimming pared 6 bases from V and 0 bases from J, leaving 10 bases between. The CDR3 loop is CSVRTVSTDTQYF. The CDR3 region has the DNA TGCAGCGTGCGGACAGTCAGCACAGATACGCAGTATTTT.

The genes are TRBV30 and TRBJ2-3, with D tentatively TRBD2 (6 bases). Germline CDR1 and CDR2: GTSNPN and SVGIG (reference sequence). V was pared by 5 bases and J by 4 bases, with 13 bases between. The CDR3 loop spans 13 amino acids. The CDR3 nucleotides are TGTGCCTGGGTCGGGAGAGGCTCAGATACGCAGTATTTT. It is translated as CAWVGRGSDTQYF.

The chain links TRBV25-1 to TRBJ2-7; 8 bases fit TRBD2. The trim removed 2 bases at V and 5 bases at J, leaving 5 bases unmatched. Germline loops: CDR1 MGHDK, CDR2 SYGVNS. This CDR3 spans 14 amino acids. The CDR3 loop is CASSEPGGRNEQYF. CDR3 coding DNA: TGTGCCAGCAGTGAACCGGGAGGGAGGAACGAGCAGTACTTC.

This clone has just a few counts. The chain combines TRBV21-1 with TRBJ2-4; the D call in the table, TRBD1, was not verified against the DNA. TRBV21-1 is deemed a pseudogene. The CDR3 length is 15 residues. CDR3 nucleotide sequence: TGTGCCAGCAGCAAAAATTCAGGGGCCGGGGACATTCAGTACTTC. As protein: CASSKNSGAGDIQYF.